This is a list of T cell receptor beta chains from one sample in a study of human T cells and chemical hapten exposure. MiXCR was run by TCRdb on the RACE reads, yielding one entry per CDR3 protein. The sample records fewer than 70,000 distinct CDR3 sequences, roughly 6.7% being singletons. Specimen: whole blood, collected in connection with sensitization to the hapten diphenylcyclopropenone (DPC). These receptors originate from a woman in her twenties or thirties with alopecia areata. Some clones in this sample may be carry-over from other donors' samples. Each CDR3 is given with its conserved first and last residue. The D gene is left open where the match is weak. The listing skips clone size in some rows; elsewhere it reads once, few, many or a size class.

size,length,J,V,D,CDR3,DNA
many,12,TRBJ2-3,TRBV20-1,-,CSYSPSTDTQYF,TGCAGTTATAGCCCAAGCACAGATACGCAGTATTTT
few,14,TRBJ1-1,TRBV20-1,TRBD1,CSARRTGLNTEAFF,TGCAGTGCTCGAAGGACAGGGCTGAACACTGAAGCTTTCTTT
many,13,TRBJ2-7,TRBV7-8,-,CASSLNQGREQYF,TGTGCCAGCAGCTTAAACCAGGGCCGCGAGCAGTACTTC
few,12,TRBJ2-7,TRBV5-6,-,CASSLWSAEQYF,TGTGCCAGCAGCCTCTGGAGTGCCGAGCAGTACTTC
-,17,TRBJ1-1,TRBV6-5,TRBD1,CASSYSLLDREGTEAFF,TGTGCCAGCAGTTACTCCCTTCTTGACAGGGAAGGGACTGAAGCTTTCTTT
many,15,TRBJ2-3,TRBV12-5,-,CASGLVTLNTDTQYF,TGTGCTAGTGGTTTGGTAACCCTGAACACAGATACGCAGTATTTT
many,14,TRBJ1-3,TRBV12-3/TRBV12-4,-,CASSFWVSGNTIYF,TGTGCCAGCAGTTTTTGGGTTTCTGGAAACACCATATATTTT
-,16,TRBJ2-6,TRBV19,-,CASSIRGPTGANVLTF,TGTGCCAGTAGTATACGGGGACCAACTGGGGCCAACGTCCTGACTTTC
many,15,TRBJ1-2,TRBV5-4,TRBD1,CASSYPGTELYGYTF,TGTGCCAGCAGCTATCCCGGGACAGAACTCTATGGCTACACCTTC
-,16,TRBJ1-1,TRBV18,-,CASSPRDDLRNTEAFF,TGTGCCAGCTCACCACGTGACGACTTAAGGAACACTGAAGCTTTCTTT
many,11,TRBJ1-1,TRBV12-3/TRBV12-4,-,CASRRNTEAFF,TGTGCCAGCAGACGGAACACTGAAGCTTTCTTT
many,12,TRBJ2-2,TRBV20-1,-,CSAKEISGELFF,TGCAGTGCTAAAGAGATTAGCGGGGAGCTGTTTTTT
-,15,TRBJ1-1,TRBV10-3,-,CAIRSETAGRTEAFF,TGTGCCATCAGGTCCGAGACAGCCGGGAGAACTGAAGCTTTCTTT
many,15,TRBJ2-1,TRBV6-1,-,CASSEVAGEDNEQFF,TGTGCCAGCAGTGAAGTGGCAGGGGAGGACAATGAGCAGTTCTTC
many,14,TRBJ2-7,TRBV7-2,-,CASSLRVGFYEQYF,TGTGCCAGCAGCTTACGTGTAGGTTTCTACGAGCAGTACTTC
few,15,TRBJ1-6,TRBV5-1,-,CASSLKSSYNSPLHF,TGCGCCAGCAGCTTGAAGAGCTCCTATAATTCACCCCTCCACTTT
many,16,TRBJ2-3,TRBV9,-,CASSVIGPRGSDTQYF,TGTGCCAGCAGCGTGATAGGTCCACGGGGCTCAGATACGCAGTATTTT
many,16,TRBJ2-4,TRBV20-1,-,CSARDRGLLAKNIQYF,TGCAGTGCTAGAGATAGAGGGCTACTAGCCAAAAACATTCAGTACTTC
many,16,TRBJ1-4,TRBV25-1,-,CASSDTRPALREKLFF,TGTGCCAGCAGTGATACCCGCCCGGCGCTCAGGGAAAAACTGTTTTTT
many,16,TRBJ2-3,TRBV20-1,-,CSARPGPGHIADTQYF,TGCAGTGCTAGGCCGGGCCCAGGGCATATCGCAGATACGCAGTATTTT
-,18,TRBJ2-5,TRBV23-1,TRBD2,CASSQTLASGGRRETQYF,TGCGCCAGCAGTCAAACCTTGGCTAGCGGGGGTCGGCGAGAGACCCAGTACTTC
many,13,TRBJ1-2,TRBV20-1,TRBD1,CSAIRQGDYGYTF,TGCAGTGCCATAAGACAGGGGGACTATGGCTACACCTTC
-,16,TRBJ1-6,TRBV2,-,CASSLQGGPGNSPLHF,TGTGCCAGCAGTCTGCAGGGTGGCCCGGGAAATTCACCCCTCCACTTT